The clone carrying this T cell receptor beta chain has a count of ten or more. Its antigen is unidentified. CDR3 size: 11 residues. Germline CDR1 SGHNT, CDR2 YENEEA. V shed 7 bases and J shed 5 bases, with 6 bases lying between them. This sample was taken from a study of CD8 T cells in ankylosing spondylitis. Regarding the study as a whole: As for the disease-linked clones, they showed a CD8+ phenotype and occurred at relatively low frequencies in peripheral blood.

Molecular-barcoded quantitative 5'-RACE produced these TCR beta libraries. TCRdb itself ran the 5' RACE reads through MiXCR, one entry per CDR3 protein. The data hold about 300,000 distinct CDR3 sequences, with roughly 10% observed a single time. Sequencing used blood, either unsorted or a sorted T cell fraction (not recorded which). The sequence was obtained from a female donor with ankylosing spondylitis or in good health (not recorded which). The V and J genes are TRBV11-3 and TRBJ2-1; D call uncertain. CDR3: CASKLDNEQFF. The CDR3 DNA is TGTGCCAGCAAGCTTGACAATGAGCAGTTCTTC.